This T cell receptor (beta chain) was observed in a study of CXCR3-negative and CXCR3-positive naive CD8 T cells. UMI-labeled TRB cDNA libraries were prepared by 5' RACE. From the 5' RACE reads, TCRdb lists one entry per CDR3 protein and no DNA. The sample's table shows 130,000 or so distinct CDR3 sequences. Germline V lookup: CDR1 SGHTA, CDR2 FQGTGA. The CDR3 totals 16 residues. The clonotype comes from a human donor in good health. Some clones in this sample may be carry-over from other donors' samples. The sample taken for sequencing was naive CXCR3- CD8+ T cells from blood. Subset specified: CD45RO-CCR7+CD27+CD95- naive CD8+ T cells lacking CXCR3 (TNR3-). The chain employs TRBV7-3 and TRBJ2-1; TCRdb indicates TRBD2, and absent DNA this call remains unverified. CDR3 loop: CASSPSLMTSYNEQFF.